This TCR beta chain appears in the sequencing data of a study of blood T cell repertoires in COVID-19. Study information: Sites across the United States, Italy and Spain contributed samples from acute and convalescent COVID-19. The cDNA or gDNA used as material had been derived from T cells, B-cell-depleted T cells, or PBMCs.

The count of this clone is one. Measured with immunoSEQ multiplex PCR; TCRdb has only the in-frame clones, and not every one. The sample gives around 250,000 clones, 80% to 90% of which show up once; around 3% is in the top ten. Participants' reported clinical history set cohort assignment. Individuals in the exposed group had encountered a COVID-19 case within 2 weeks preceding study entry. Germline V lookup: CDR1 GTSNPN, CDR2 SVGIG (reference sequence). This CDR3 is 12 amino acids long. V gave up 5 bases and J gave up 7 bases, with 11 bases separating them. The source is a woman aged 40 to 49 who had been exposed to COVID-19. The chain carries TRBV30 and TRBJ1-4; D ambiguous. Sequencing was done on a sample of PBMCs or T cells enriched from blood (not recorded which). CDR3 in amino acids: CAWERYGEKLFF. The DNA for the CDR3 is TGTGCCTGGGAGAGGTACGGTGAAAAACTGTTTTTT.